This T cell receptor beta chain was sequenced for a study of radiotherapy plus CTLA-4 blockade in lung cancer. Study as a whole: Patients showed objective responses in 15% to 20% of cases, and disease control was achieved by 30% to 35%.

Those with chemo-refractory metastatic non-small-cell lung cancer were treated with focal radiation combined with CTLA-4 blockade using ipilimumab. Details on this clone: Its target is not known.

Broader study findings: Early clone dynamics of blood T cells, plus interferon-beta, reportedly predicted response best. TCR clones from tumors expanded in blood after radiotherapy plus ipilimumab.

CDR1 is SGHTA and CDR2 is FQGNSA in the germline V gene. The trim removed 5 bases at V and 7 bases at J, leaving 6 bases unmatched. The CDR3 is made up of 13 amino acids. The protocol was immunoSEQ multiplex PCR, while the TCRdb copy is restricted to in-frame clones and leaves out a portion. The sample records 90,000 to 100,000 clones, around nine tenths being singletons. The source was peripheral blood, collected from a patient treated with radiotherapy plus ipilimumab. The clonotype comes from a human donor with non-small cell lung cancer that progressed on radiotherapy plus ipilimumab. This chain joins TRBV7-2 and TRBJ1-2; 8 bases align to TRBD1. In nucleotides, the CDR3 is TGTGCCAGCAGCCGACAGGGGAAGGGTGGCTACACCTTC. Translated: CASSRQGKGGYTF. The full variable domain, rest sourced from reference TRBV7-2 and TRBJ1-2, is GAGVSQSPSNKVTEKGKDVELRCDPISGHTALYWYRQSLGQGLEFLIYFQGNSAPDKSGLPSDRFSAERTGGSVSTLTIQRTQQEDSAVYLCASSRQGKGGYTFGSGTRLTVV.